These 13 T cell receptor beta chains were all obtained from the same sample, sequenced in a study of Ad26.COV2.S vaccination and SARS-CoV-2 variants. TCRdb's table, derived via immunoSEQ multiplex PCR, lists solely in-frame clones and lacks some. Of over 450,000 clones in the sample, about nine tenths were seen once. Treatment in this sample: roughly 20 received Ad26.COV2.S at low or high dose, single or two shots; 5 received placebo; per-sample allocation not given. Collection of the samples took place on day 63 after the first injection of vaccine or placebo. The specimen was peripheral blood, collected in a trial of Ad26.COV2.S vaccine versus placebo. The source is a person between 18 and 59 years old who received the Ad26.COV2.S COVID-19 vaccine or a placebo.

V usage is TRBV7-8 and J usage is TRBJ1-6; D unresolved. CDR3 length: 12 residues. Germline CDR1 is SGHVS and CDR2 is FQNEAQ. V was cut by 3 bases and J by 7 bases, with 4 bases left in between. The CDR3 sequence is CASSFQNSPLHF. CDR3 DNA sequence: TGTGCCAGCAGCTTTCAGAATTCACCCCTCCACTTT. Using reference TRBV7-8 and TRBJ1-6 for the parts outside the CDR3, the full variable domain is GAGVSQSPRYKVAKRGQDVALRCDPISGHVSLFWYQQALGQGPEFLTYFQNEAQLDKSGLPSDRFFAERPEGSVSTLKIQRTQQEDSAVYLCASSFQNSPLHFGNGTRLTVT.

The chain links TRBV27 to TRBJ1-5; 8 positions agree with TRBD1. Trimming at V came to 6 bases and at J to 5 bases, leaving 6 bases not matched to a gene. The CDR3 loop spans 14 amino acids. The germline CDR1 and CDR2 sequences are MNHEY and SMNVEV (reference sequence). The CDR3 sequence is CASSVDRAYQPQHF. CDR3 DNA: TGTGCCAGCAGCGTGGACAGGGCTTATCAGCCCCAGCATTTT.

This clone was detected only a few times. CDR3 region: CASSRGQGVSYNEQFF. The CDR3 DNA reads as TGTGCCAGCAGCCGTGGACAGGGGGTGTCTTACAATGAGCAGTTCTTC. V gene TRBV7-9 combines with J gene TRBJ2-1, with TRBD1 matching over 10 bases. Germline CDR1 is SEHNR and CDR2 is FQNEAQ (reference sequence). CDR3 length: 16 residues. V lost 5 bases and J lost 4; bases outside the gene matches: 8. Full variable domain (outside the CDR3, taken from reference TRBV7-9 and TRBJ2-1): DTGVSQNPRHKITKRGQNVTFRCDPISEHNRLYWYRQTLGQGPEFLTYFQNEAQLEKSRLLSDRFSAERPKGSFSTLEIQRTEQGDSAMYLCASSRGQGVSYNEQFFGPGTRLTVL.

V is TRBV30 and J is TRBJ1-2; 10 positions agree with TRBD1. Trimming cost V 2 bases and J 1 base; bases outside gene matches: 7. Germline CDR1 and CDR2: GTSNPN and SVGIG (reference sequence). The CDR3 is 16 amino acids. The CDR3 reads CAWSTGQGGINYGYTF. CDR3 nucleotides: TGTGCCTGGAGTACCGGACAGGGGGGGATTAACTATGGCTACACCTTC.

This clone was detected only once. This chain uses TRBV30 with TRBJ2-7; TRBD1 agrees at 11 bases. Germline values: CDR1 GTSNPN, CDR2 SVGIG (reference sequence). Unmatched junction bases numbered 4, after V lost 3 bases and J lost 0 bases. This CDR3 has 15 amino acids. The CDR3, as DNA: TGTGCCTGGAGCCACGGGACAGGGGGCTCCTACGAGCAGTACTTC. Translating it yields CAWSHGTGGSYEQYF.

J is TRBJ2-1 and V is TRBV15; perhaps D is TRBD1 or TRBD2 (5 bases each). This CDR3 has 16 residues. CDR1 and CDR2 (germline): LNHNV, YYDKDF (reference sequence). V shed 3 bases and J shed 2 bases, with 14 bases lying between them. The CDR3 DNA sequence: TGTGCCACCAGCAGTGGCAGGGACCCAGCCTACAATGAGCAGTTCTTC. Encoded protein: CATSSGRDPAYNEQFF.

V usage is TRBV3-1 (or the pseudogene TRBV3-2) and J usage is TRBJ1-2, with TRBD1 matching 7 bases. This CDR3 comprises 16 residues. Germline lookup yields CDR1 LGHDT and CDR2 YNNKEL (reference sequence). V dropped 3 bases and J dropped 2; count of bases not matched to a gene: 9. This chain's CDR3 is CASSHFREQGNYGYTF. CDR3 nucleotides: TGTGCCAGCAGCCACTTCAGGGAACAGGGGAACTATGGCTACACCTTC.

CDR3 nucleotide sequence: TGTGCCTGGAGTCAGGGGCCCCGAAACATTCAGTACTTC. This codes for CAWSQGPRNIQYF. The genes are TRBV30 and TRBJ2-4; D possibly corresponds to TRBD1 (6 bases). V lost 2 bases, J lost 6 bases, and 11 bases lay in between. Germline V gene data show CDR1 as GTSNPN and CDR2 as SVGIG (reference sequence). The CDR3 totals 13 residues.

The chain links TRBV7-2 to TRBJ1-5, with D unclear. The CDR3 loop spans 14 amino acids. Trimming removed 2 bases at V and 4 bases at J, with 9 bases between. Germline V gene sequence: CDR1 SGHTA, CDR2 FQGNSA. The CDR3 DNA sequence: TGTGCCAGCAGCTTATTTCCGGGGAATCAGCCCCAGCATTTT. Its protein product is CASSLFPGNQPQHF.

The chain has TRBV13 and TRBJ1-2, with 9 nucleotides matching TRBD1. Germline CDR1 reads PRHDT; CDR2 reads FYEKMQ (reference sequence). CDR3 length equals 14 residues. V gave up 4 bases and J gave up 5 bases; unmatched junction bases: 5. Written as DNA, the CDR3 is TGTGCCAGCAGCTCACAGGGGGCGGTATATGGCTACACCTTC. As protein: CASSSQGAVYGYTF.

The gene calls are TRBV6-5 and TRBJ2-7, with 8 nucleotides matching TRBD1. This CDR3 has 13 residues. The germline V gene encodes CDR1 MNHEY and CDR2 SVGAGI. With 6 bases clipped from V and 3 bases from J, the junction kept 4 bases outside the gene matches. The CDR3 reads CASRSGQGYEQYF. CDR3 nucleotides: TGTGCCAGCAGGTCTGGACAGGGCTACGAGCAGTACTTC.

V and J are TRBV4-1 and TRBJ2-1, with 9 bases identical to TRBD2. This CDR3 spans 12 amino acids. J was trimmed by 15 bases and V by 1 base; bases with no gene match: 4. CDR1 MGHRA and CDR2 YSYEKL come from the germline V gene. The chain's CDR3 is CASSQGTSDAFF. The CDR3 nucleotides read TGCGCCAGCAGCCAAGGGACTAGCGACGCGTTCTTC.

The chain employs TRBV5-8 and TRBJ1-5, with D unclear. The ends were cut back, 4 bases at V and 2 bases at J, with 13 bases in the middle. Germline V lookup: CDR1 SGHTS, CDR2 YDEGEE. The CDR3 has 15 amino acids. The CDR3 DNA reads as TGTGCCAGCAGCCCGAGATTTCTACGCAATCAGCCCCAGCATTTT. It encodes CASSPRFLRNQPQHF.